This T cell receptor (beta chain) was found in a study of T cell changes during pregnancy in multiple sclerosis. CDR1 is SGHRS, CDR2 YFSETQ, per germline. The V gene lost 1 base and the J gene lost 5 bases, with 12 bases spanning the gap. The CDR3 spans 14 residues. The method was immunoSEQ multiplex PCR; TCRdb's version includes in-frame clones alone and lacks a portion of them. The repertoire holds tens of thousands of clones, with approximately 90% as singletons. The sample was peripheral blood, taken in the first trimester of pregnancy. This clonotype was obtained from a female donor in good health, enrolled as a control in a pregnancy study. The chain links TRBV5-1 to TRBJ2-5; TRBD1 might be the D (6 bases). CDR3 sequence reads: CASSLQGMSETQYF. The CDR3 DNA follows: TGCGCCAGCAGCTTGCAGGGGATGAGTGAGACCCAGTACTTC.